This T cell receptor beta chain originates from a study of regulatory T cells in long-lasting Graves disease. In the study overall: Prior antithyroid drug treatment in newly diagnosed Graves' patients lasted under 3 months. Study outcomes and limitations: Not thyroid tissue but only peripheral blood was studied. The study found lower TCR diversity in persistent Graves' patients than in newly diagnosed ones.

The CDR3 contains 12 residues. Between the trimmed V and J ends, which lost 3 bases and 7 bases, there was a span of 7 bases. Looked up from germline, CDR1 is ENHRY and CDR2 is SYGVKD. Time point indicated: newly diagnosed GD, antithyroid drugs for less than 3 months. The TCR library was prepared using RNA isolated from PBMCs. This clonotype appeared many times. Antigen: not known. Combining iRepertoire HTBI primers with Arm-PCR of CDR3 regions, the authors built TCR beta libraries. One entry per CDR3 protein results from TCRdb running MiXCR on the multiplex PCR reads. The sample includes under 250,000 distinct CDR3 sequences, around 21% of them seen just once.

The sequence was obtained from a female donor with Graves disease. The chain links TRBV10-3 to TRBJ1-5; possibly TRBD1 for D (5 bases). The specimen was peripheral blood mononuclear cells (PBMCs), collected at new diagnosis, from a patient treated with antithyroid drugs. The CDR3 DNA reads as TGTGCCATCAGTGATTCAGGGCAGCCCCAGCATTTT. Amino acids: CAISDSGQPQHF.